The rows below give T cell receptor beta chains drawn from one sample of a study of T cell changes during pregnancy in multiple sclerosis. Profiling relied on immunoSEQ multiplex PCR, and the TCRdb table lists in-frame clones only, not all of them. The sample includes 25,000 to 30,000 clones, 89% of them seen just once. Material: CD4+ T cells from peripheral blood mononuclear cells, obtained in the second trimester of pregnancy. All receptors derive from a female donor with multiple sclerosis, enrolled in a pregnancy study. The CDR3 runs from the conserved cysteine through the conserved F or W. D genes are given only for firm matches. Size is omitted from some rows. Given values are once, few, many or a class for expanded clones.

clone size: -
D gene: -
J gene: TRBJ1-6
V gene: TRBV30
CDR3 protein: CARSEGPNSPLHF
CDR3 DNA: TGTGCCCGATCGGAGGGCCCTAATTCACCCCTCCACTTT

clone size: -
D gene: -
J gene: TRBJ2-3
V gene: TRBV2
CDR3 protein: CASRGWGTDTQYF
CDR3 DNA: TGTGCCAGCCGGGGATGGGGCACAGATACGCAGTATTTT

clone size: -
D gene: -
J gene: TRBJ1-5
V gene: TRBV19
CDR3 protein: CASSIGHSNQPQHF
CDR3 DNA: TGTGCCAGTAGCATAGGGCATAGCAATCAGCCCCAGCATTTT

clone size: -
D gene: -
J gene: TRBJ1-1
V gene: TRBV28
CDR3 protein: CASSLGGGGGTEAFF
CDR3 DNA: TGTGCCAGCAGTTTAGGGGGGGGTGGTGGTACTGAAGCTTTCTTT

clone size: -
D gene: -
J gene: TRBJ2-3
V gene: TRBV28
CDR3 protein: CASSLMGGGTDTQYF
CDR3 DNA: TGTGCCAGCAGTTTAATGGGCGGGGGCACAGATACGCAGTATTTT

clone size: -
D gene: -
J gene: TRBJ2-5
V gene: TRBV28
CDR3 protein: CASSLTPYQETQYF
CDR3 DNA: TGTGCCAGCAGTTTAACTCCTTACCAAGAGACCCAGTACTTC

clone size: -
D gene: TRBD2
J gene: TRBJ2-5
V gene: TRBV15
CDR3 protein: CATSRGTSGFGETQYF
CDR3 DNA: TGTGCCACCAGCAGAGGGACTAGCGGGTTCGGAGAGACCCAGTACTTC

clone size: -
D gene: TRBD1
J gene: TRBJ1-1
V gene: TRBV7-2
CDR3 protein: CASSIGQGNTEAFF
CDR3 DNA: TGTGCCAGCAGCATCGGACAGGGGAACACTGAAGCTTTCTTT

clone size: -
D gene: -
J gene: TRBJ2-2
V gene: TRBV10-3
CDR3 protein: CAIGQIRGGELFF
CDR3 DNA: TGTGCCATCGGGCAAATACGGGGCGGGGAGCTGTTTTTT

clone size: -
D gene: TRBD1
J gene: TRBJ2-2
V gene: TRBV29-1
CDR3 protein: CSVGTGGDAGELFF
CDR3 DNA: TGCAGCGTTGGCACAGGGGGCGATGCCGGGGAGCTGTTTTTT

clone size: -
D gene: TRBD2
J gene: TRBJ2-5
V gene: TRBV2
CDR3 protein: CASSQLAGGQETQYF
CDR3 DNA: TGTGCCAGCAGTCAACTAGCGGGGGGGCAAGAGACCCAGTACTTC

clone size: -
D gene: TRBD1
J gene: TRBJ1-1
V gene: TRBV28
CDR3 protein: CASSLSRQGAGKAFF
CDR3 DNA: TGTGCCAGCAGTTTATCCCGGCAGGGGGCTGGAAAAGCTTTCTTT

clone size: -
D gene: -
J gene: TRBJ1-1
V gene: TRBV29-1
CDR3 protein: CSVGRAGAEAFF
CDR3 DNA: TGCAGCGTGGGAAGGGCAGGGGCTGAAGCTTTCTTT

clone size: once
D gene: TRBD1
J gene: TRBJ1-1
V gene: TRBV18
CDR3 protein: CASSPQRGLTEAFF
CDR3 DNA: TGTGCCAGCTCACCTCAGAGGGGGCTTACTGAAGCTTTCTTT

clone size: -
D gene: TRBD2
J gene: TRBJ2-7
V gene: TRBV7-2
CDR3 protein: CASSATSEAAEQYF
CDR3 DNA: TGTGCCAGCAGCGCTACTAGCGAGGCGGCCGAGCAGTACTTC

clone size: -
D gene: -
J gene: TRBJ2-3
V gene: TRBV5-1
CDR3 protein: CASSPLNRGDTQYF
CDR3 DNA: TGCGCCAGCAGCCCTCTGAATCGGGGAGATACGCAGTATTTT

clone size: -
D gene: TRBD2
J gene: TRBJ2-1
V gene: TRBV11-2
CDR3 protein: CASSARTSEPHYNEQFF
CDR3 DNA: TGTGCCAGCAGCGCCAGGACTAGCGAACCTCACTACAATGAGCAGTTCTTC

clone size: -
D gene: TRBD1
J gene: TRBJ2-1
V gene: TRBV10-2
CDR3 protein: CASNWDRVGNEQFF
CDR3 DNA: TGCGCCAGCAACTGGGACAGGGTGGGCAATGAGCAGTTCTTC

clone size: once
D gene: -
J gene: TRBJ1-1
V gene: TRBV7-9
CDR3 protein: CASSLERATEAFF
CDR3 DNA: TGTGCCAGCAGCTTAGAGAGGGCCACTGAAGCTTTCTTT

clone size: -
D gene: -
J gene: TRBJ2-3
V gene: TRBV6-5
CDR3 protein: CASSTGSDTQYF
CDR3 DNA: TGTGCCAGCAGCACAGGGTCAGATACGCAGTATTTT

clone size: few
D gene: TRBD1
J gene: TRBJ1-1
V gene: TRBV6-5
CDR3 protein: CASGVGGTGRTEAFF
CDR3 DNA: TGTGCCAGCGGGGTCGGGGGGACAGGGAGGACTGAAGCTTTCTTT

clone size: -
D gene: -
J gene: TRBJ1-1
V gene: TRBV14
CDR3 protein: CASSPLGEGTEAFF
CDR3 DNA: TGTGCCAGCAGCCCCTTAGGGGAGGGCACTGAAGCTTTCTTT

clone size: few
D gene: TRBD1
J gene: TRBJ1-1
V gene: TRBV29-1
CDR3 protein: CSVGTGDTEAFF
CDR3 DNA: TGCAGCGTTGGGACAGGGGACACTGAAGCTTTCTTT

clone size: -
D gene: -
J gene: TRBJ2-2
V gene: TRBV5-4
CDR3 protein: CASSEVGTSKAGELFF
CDR3 DNA: TGTGCCAGCAGCGAGGTTGGGACTTCTAAAGCCGGGGAGCTGTTTTTT

clone size: -
D gene: -
J gene: TRBJ2-3
V gene: TRBV7-3
CDR3 protein: CASSSTLGGRVDTQYF
CDR3 DNA: TGTGCCAGCAGCTCCACACTAGGGGGAAGGGTGGATACGCAGTATTTT

clone size: -
D gene: -
J gene: TRBJ1-1
V gene: TRBV5-6
CDR3 protein: CASSYLIPGKARGEAFF
CDR3 DNA: TGTGCCAGCAGCTATTTAATACCTGGGAAGGCCAGGGGTGAAGCTTTCTTT

clone size: -
D gene: TRBD1
J gene: TRBJ1-5
V gene: TRBV6-1
CDR3 protein: CASSIQGEDNQPQHF
CDR3 DNA: TGTGCCAGCAGTATACAGGGGGAGGACAATCAGCCCCAGCATTTT

clone size: -
D gene: TRBD1
J gene: TRBJ2-2
V gene: TRBV5-1
CDR3 protein: CASSLGTGTNTGELFF
CDR3 DNA: TGCGCCAGCAGCTTAGGGACAGGAACGAACACCGGGGAGCTGTTTTTT

clone size: -
D gene: -
J gene: TRBJ2-4
V gene: TRBV9
CDR3 protein: CASSTRENRDIQYF
CDR3 DNA: TGTGCCAGCAGCACCCGGGAAAATAGGGACATTCAGTACTTC

clone size: -
D gene: TRBD1
J gene: TRBJ1-2
V gene: TRBV5-1
CDR3 protein: CASSERQGFYGYTF
CDR3 DNA: TGCGCCAGCAGCGAAAGACAGGGGTTCTATGGCTACACCTTC

clone size: -
D gene: -
J gene: TRBJ1-1
V gene: TRBV7-9
CDR3 protein: CASSFPDSLNTEAFF
CDR3 DNA: TGTGCCAGCAGCTTCCCCGACAGTCTGAACACTGAAGCTTTCTTT

clone size: once
D gene: -
J gene: TRBJ2-1
V gene: TRBV11-3
CDR3 protein: CASSGIGDEQFF
CDR3 DNA: TGTGCCAGCAGCGGAATAGGGGATGAGCAGTTCTTC

clone size: -
D gene: -
J gene: TRBJ1-5
V gene: TRBV19
CDR3 protein: CASSIDHSQRFNQPQHF
CDR3 DNA: TGTGCCAGTAGTATAGATCACTCACAGCGGTTCAATCAGCCCCAGCATTTT

clone size: -
D gene: TRBD1
J gene: TRBJ2-7
V gene: TRBV6-5
CDR3 protein: CASTPPGQGPLEQYF
CDR3 DNA: TGTGCCAGCACCCCACCCGGACAGGGGCCGCTCGAGCAGTACTTC

clone size: -
D gene: -
J gene: TRBJ2-2
V gene: TRBV7-6
CDR3 protein: CASSLVGPGYFGELFF
CDR3 DNA: TGTGCCAGCAGCTTAGTGGGTCCAGGTTACTTCGGGGAGCTGTTTTTT

clone size: -
D gene: -
J gene: TRBJ1-2
V gene: TRBV7-2
CDR3 protein: CASSGGGGAYGYTF
CDR3 DNA: TGTGCCAGCAGCGGCGGGGGAGGGGCATATGGCTACACCTTC

clone size: -
D gene: -
J gene: TRBJ1-5
V gene: TRBV7-2
CDR3 protein: CASSSTWGGDQPQHF
CDR3 DNA: TGTGCCAGCAGCTCAACATGGGGAGGCGATCAGCCCCAGCATTTT

clone size: -
D gene: -
J gene: TRBJ2-7
V gene: TRBV5-1
CDR3 protein: CASSPTGGRSYEQYF
CDR3 DNA: TGCGCCAGCAGCCCGACGGGGGGCCGCTCCTACGAGCAGTACTTC

clone size: -
D gene: TRBD1
J gene: TRBJ2-2
V gene: TRBV11-3
CDR3 protein: CASSRDRNTGELFF
CDR3 DNA: TGTGCCAGCAGCCGGGACAGAAACACCGGGGAGCTGTTTTTT

clone size: -
D gene: -
J gene: TRBJ1-2
V gene: TRBV5-4
CDR3 protein: CASSGGFYGYTF
CDR3 DNA: TGTGCCAGCAGCGGCGGATTCTATGGCTACACCTTC

clone size: -
D gene: TRBD1
J gene: TRBJ1-2
V gene: TRBV5-1
CDR3 protein: CASSLDTGVDGYTF
CDR3 DNA: TGCGCCAGCAGCTTGGATACAGGGGTTGATGGCTACACCTTC

clone size: -
D gene: -
J gene: TRBJ2-5
V gene: TRBV5-4
CDR3 protein: CASSSRQRGQETQYF
CDR3 DNA: TGTGCCAGCAGCTCCCGCCAGCGCGGACAAGAGACCCAGTACTTC

clone size: -
D gene: -
J gene: TRBJ2-1
V gene: TRBV5-1
CDR3 protein: CASSLAGGNYNEQFF
CDR3 DNA: TGCGCCAGCAGCTTGGCCGGGGGAAACTACAATGAGCAGTTCTTC

clone size: -
D gene: -
J gene: TRBJ2-3
V gene: TRBV9
CDR3 protein: CASSVEGVATDTQYF
CDR3 DNA: TGTGCCAGCAGCGTAGAAGGGGTGGCTACAGATACGCAGTATTTT

clone size: -
D gene: -
J gene: TRBJ1-6
V gene: TRBV30
CDR3 protein: CAWSYAGVSPLHF
CDR3 DNA: TGTGCCTGGAGTTATGCAGGGGTTTCACCCCTCCACTTT

clone size: few
D gene: -
J gene: TRBJ1-2
V gene: TRBV5-1
CDR3 protein: CASSLAEGVGGYTF
CDR3 DNA: TGCGCCAGCAGCTTGGCAGAGGGCGTGGGCGGCTACACCTTC

clone size: -
D gene: -
J gene: TRBJ1-3
V gene: TRBV6-5
CDR3 protein: CASSYSRGNTIYF
CDR3 DNA: TGTGCCAGCAGTTACTCGAGAGGAAACACCATATATTTT

clone size: -
D gene: -
J gene: TRBJ1-1
V gene: TRBV28
CDR3 protein: CASSLFAGIYTEAFF
CDR3 DNA: TGTGCCAGCAGTTTATTCGCAGGCATATACACTGAAGCTTTCTTT

clone size: once
D gene: -
J gene: TRBJ1-5
V gene: TRBV10-1
CDR3 protein: CASSFLLRFNQPQHF
CDR3 DNA: TGCGCCAGCAGTTTCCTCCTACGGTTTAATCAGCCCCAGCATTTT

clone size: -
D gene: TRBD1
J gene: TRBJ2-7
V gene: TRBV6-4
CDR3 protein: CASSDTIHPGGHGDYEQYF
CDR3 DNA: TGTGCCAGCAGTGACACCATTCACCCAGGGGGACACGGAGACTACGAGCAGTACTTC

clone size: once
D gene: -
J gene: TRBJ2-7
V gene: TRBV5-1
CDR3 protein: CASSLVAATYEQYF
CDR3 DNA: TGCGCCAGCAGCCTGGTGGCGGCGACCTACGAGCAGTACTTC

clone size: -
D gene: -
J gene: TRBJ1-2
V gene: TRBV27
CDR3 protein: CASSSLRGNSNYGYTF
CDR3 DNA: TGTGCCAGCAGTTCGCTAAGGGGAAACTCCAACTATGGCTACACCTTC

clone size: -
D gene: TRBD1
J gene: TRBJ1-1
V gene: TRBV6-5
CDR3 protein: CASRNEGQSNTEAFF
CDR3 DNA: TGTGCCAGCAGAAACGAGGGACAGTCGAACACTGAAGCTTTCTTT